This is a list of T cell receptor beta chains from one sample in a study of cytomegalovirus exposure and HLA in healthy donors. Here immunoSEQ multiplex PCR was the method, and the copy in TCRdb shows in-frame clones only, minus some. The top ten clones hold 2.5% to 3.5% of a sample with 140,000 or so clones, over 80% of them seen once. Material for sequencing was PBMCs. The receptors come from a woman in her 30s in good health and CMV-seronegative. Each CDR3 is given with its conserved first and last residue. The order of the fields is D gene, J gene, CDR3 length, V gene, clone size, CDR3 protein, CDR3 DNA. D genes are given only for firm matches. Size tells how often a clone was seen (once, few, many) or the class of an expanded clone, and some rows leave it out.

d_gene: TRBD2
j_gene: TRBJ2-1
len: 15
v_gene: TRBV10-3
abundance: once
CDR3aa: CAIGERTSGPNEQFF
CDR3nt: TGTGCCATCGGGGAGAGGACTAGCGGCCCCAATGAGCAGTTCTTC

d_gene: -
j_gene: TRBJ2-1
len: 13
v_gene: TRBV18
abundance: few
CDR3aa: CASSLSAYNEQFF
CDR3nt: TGTGCCAGCTCACTCAGCGCTTACAATGAGCAGTTCTTC

d_gene: -
j_gene: TRBJ2-2
len: 14
v_gene: TRBV14
abundance: -
CDR3aa: CASSQGHPRGQLFF
CDR3nt: TGTGCCAGCAGCCAGGGGCACCCCAGGGGTCAACTGTTTTTT

d_gene: -
j_gene: TRBJ2-7
len: 13
v_gene: TRBV7-2
abundance: -
CDR3aa: CASSLTRMREQYF
CDR3nt: TGTGCCAGCAGCTTAACACGTATGCGGGAGCAGTACTTC

d_gene: TRBD1
j_gene: TRBJ1-6
len: 14
v_gene: TRBV5-4
abundance: -
CDR3aa: CASSTGGGNSPLHF
CDR3nt: TGTGCCAGCAGCACAGGGGGTGGTAATTCACCCCTCCACTTT

d_gene: -
j_gene: TRBJ2-7
len: 17
v_gene: TRBV7-9
abundance: -
CDR3aa: CASSLVGGSTVSYEQYF
CDR3nt: TGTGCCAGCAGCTTAGTAGGAGGGTCGACGGTCTCCTACGAGCAGTACTTC

d_gene: TRBD1
j_gene: TRBJ2-2
len: 15
v_gene: TRBV9
abundance: -
CDR3aa: CASSNRDSRAGELFF
CDR3nt: TGTGCCAGCAGCAACCGGGACAGTCGGGCGGGGGAGCTGTTTTTT

d_gene: TRBD1
j_gene: TRBJ2-7
len: 14
v_gene: TRBV10-3
abundance: -
CDR3aa: CAIRGDRGVREQYF
CDR3nt: TGTGCCATCAGAGGGGACAGGGGCGTCAGGGAGCAGTACTTC

d_gene: TRBD1
j_gene: TRBJ1-1
len: 13
v_gene: TRBV19
abundance: few
CDR3aa: CASGQGSHTEAFF
CDR3nt: TGTGCCAGTGGACAGGGTTCGCACACTGAAGCTTTCTTT

d_gene: TRBD2
j_gene: TRBJ2-2
len: 15
v_gene: TRBV18
abundance: -
CDR3aa: CASSRGGANTGELFF
CDR3nt: TGTGCCAGCTCACGGGGAGGGGCAAACACCGGGGAGCTGTTTTTT

d_gene: -
j_gene: TRBJ2-5
len: 12
v_gene: TRBV4-1
abundance: -
CDR3aa: CASSQTGETQYF
CDR3nt: TGCGCCAGCAGCCAAACAGGAGAGACCCAGTACTTC

d_gene: -
j_gene: TRBJ2-7
len: 13
v_gene: TRBV2
abundance: -
CDR3aa: CASTTYQGIEQYF
CDR3nt: TGTGCCAGCACTACTTATCAGGGAATCGAGCAGTACTTC

d_gene: -
j_gene: TRBJ2-5
len: 13
v_gene: TRBV7-9
abundance: -
CDR3aa: CASSNGVSETQYF
CDR3nt: TGTGCCAGCAGCAACGGGGTCTCAGAGACCCAGTACTTC

d_gene: TRBD1
j_gene: TRBJ2-3
len: 16
v_gene: TRBV9
abundance: -
CDR3aa: CASSLTGAVGTDTQYF
CDR3nt: TGTGCCAGCAGCTTAACAGGGGCGGTCGGCACAGATACGCAGTATTTT

d_gene: -
j_gene: TRBJ1-2
len: 13
v_gene: TRBV4-3
abundance: -
CDR3aa: CASSQRGGTGYTF
CDR3nt: TGCGCCAGCAGCCAAAGGGGGGGGACTGGCTACACCTTC

d_gene: -
j_gene: TRBJ1-6
len: 15
v_gene: TRBV2
abundance: -
CDR3aa: CASSDPGNYNSPLHF
CDR3nt: TGTGCCAGCAGTGACCCAGGGAATTATAATTCACCCCTCCACTTT

d_gene: TRBD2
j_gene: TRBJ2-3
len: 15
v_gene: TRBV19
abundance: -
CDR3aa: CASSLTSGGTDTQYF
CDR3nt: TGTGCCAGTAGTCTGACTAGCGGGGGCACAGATACGCAGTATTTT